This T cell receptor (delta chain) was retrieved from a study of gamma-delta T cells after stem cell transplantation. TCRdb re-called the RT-PCR reads via CATT. The table lists just under 2,500 delta-chain clones, around 20% of them singletons. This clone was seen only a few times. CDR3 size: 17 residues. The germline V gene encodes CDR1 TVYSNPD and CDR2 GDNSRS (reference sequence). With 3 bases clipped from V and 0 bases from J, the junction kept 5 bases outside the gene matches. The origin of this receptor is a human donor. It is not recorded whose cells these are; they may come from a transplant donor. Sequenced sample: gamma-delta T cells. The rearrangement joins TRDV3 to TRDJ3; TRDD3 aligns across 10 bases. The DNA for the CDR3 is TGTGCCTTAGGGGGATACGCCCTCTCCTGGGACACCCGACAGATGTTTTTC. Translation gives CALGGYALSWDTRQMFF.